What follows are 14 T cell receptor beta chains derived from one specimen sequenced in a study of T cells in Graves' hyperthyroidism and ophthalmopathy. The CDR3 regions of TCR beta were amplified from RNA transcripts. Using the HTBI primer set, a first-round RT-PCR was run on the TCR CDR3. From the multiplex PCR reads, TCRdb called clonotypes with MiXCR, one entry per CDR3 protein. The data hold about 300,000 distinct CDR3 sequences, with approximately 18% observed a single time. The sequenced material came from blood. These receptors all stem from a man aged 45-60 years with Graves' ophthalmopathy.

This clonotype came up many times. The chain has TRBV4-1 and TRBJ1-1, with D possibly matching TRBD1 (6 bases). The CDR3 covers 17 residues. Trimming removed 0 bases from V and 1 base from J, with 15 bases in between. Germline V lookup: CDR1 MGHRA, CDR2 YSYEKL. CDR3 residues: CASSQDWGGAQNTEAFF. DNA for the CDR3: TGCGCCAGCAGCCAAGATTGGGGGGGGGCTCAGAACACTGAAGCTTTCTTT.

V usage is TRBV6-1 and J usage is TRBJ2-2; tentatively, D is TRBD1 (5 bases). The germline gives CDR1 MNHNS, CDR2 SASEGT. The CDR3 sequence is 15 residues long. Between the trimmed V and J ends, which lost 8 bases and 4 bases, there was a span of 17 bases. The CDR3 is CASETESQGTGELFF. The CDR3 bases are TGTGCCAGCGAGACAGAGTCTCAGGGCACCGGGGAGCTGTTTTTT.

Details on this clonotype: A much more abundant neighbour one base away suggests this may be a read error. The chain links TRBV7-2 to TRBJ2-3; D gene unclear. The CDR3 has 14 residues. Between the trimmed V and J ends, which lost 5 bases and 8 bases, there was a span of 17 bases. Germline loops: CDR1 SGHTA, CDR2 FQGNSA. In DNA, the CDR3 is TGTGCCAGCAGCCCCCAAGGGATCGCAGGTACGCAGTATTTT. Translated, it gives CASSPQGIAGTQYF.

The chain has TRBV5-1 and TRBJ2-1; no firm D call. From germline, CDR1 is SGHRS and CDR2 YFSETQ. The CDR3 runs 14 residues. The V end was cut by 3 bases, the J end by 3 bases, with 10 bases between. CDR3 region: CASSSGSGYNEQFF. The CDR3 nucleotides are TGCGCCAGCAGCTCCGGGTCGGGCTACAATGAGCAGTTCTTC.

The chain employs TRBV27 and TRBJ2-1; D possibly corresponds to TRBD1 (5 bases). Germline V gene data show CDR1 as MNHEY and CDR2 as SMNVEV (reference sequence). This CDR3 has 14 amino acids. The V end lost 8 bases, the J end lost 4 bases, and 15 bases lay between the germline ends. The CDR3 bases are TGTGCCAGCCAGACCCAGGGTGTGTACAATGAGCAGTTCTTC. Translating gives CASQTQGVYNEQFF.

This clonotype occurred many times. The V gene is TRBV6-1, the J gene TRBJ1-2; D uncertain. Deletions cut 4 bases from V and 0 bases from J, with 15 bases between. CDR3 length: 16 residues. CDR1 MNHNS and CDR2 SASEGT come from the germline V gene. In DNA form, the CDR3 reads TGTGCCAGCAGTGCTCCTGAGTCGGGGACTAACTATGGCTACACCTTC. Encoded protein: CASSAPESGTNYGYTF.

This clonotype turned up a few times. The chain is built from TRBV5-1 and TRBJ2-7; TRBD1 is a possible D gene (7 bases). Germline-derived CDR1 and CDR2 are SGHRS and YFSETQ. This CDR3 region has 17 residues. V was trimmed by 3 bases and J by 7 bases, leaving 26 bases between them. The CDR3, as DNA: TGCGCCAGCAGCTCTGCCTCCTTCGCAGGGGGGTCCCGGGAGCAGTACTTC. Protein: CASSSASFAGGSREQYF.

The chain uses TRBV24-1 and TRBJ2-1; 7 nucleotides align to TRBD1. Germline CDR1 and CDR2: KGHDR and SFDVKD. V shed 4 bases and J 6 bases; nucleotides not matched to a gene: 5. CDR3 length: 14 amino acids. The CDR3 protein is CATSDPGQVNEQFF. In DNA form, the CDR3 reads TGTGCCACCAGTGACCCTGGACAGGTCAATGAGCAGTTCTTC.

This clonotype was found many times. V and J are TRBV28 and TRBJ2-1; 7 bases are a match to TRBD1. This CDR3 has 16 residues. V dropped 6 bases and J dropped 3; count of bases not matched to a gene: 11. Germline CDR1 and CDR2: MDHEN and SYDVKM. CDR3 nucleotides: TGTGCCAGCAGACGTGAACGGACAGGAGTCTACAATGAGCAGTTCTTC. Translation gives CASRRERTGVYNEQFF.

The sample holds a few counts of this clonotype. This chain connects TRBV5-1 to TRBJ1-2; 7 positions agree with TRBD1. Germline CDR1 SGHRS, CDR2 YFSETQ. The junction had 4 bases not matched to a gene; V was cut back by 4 bases and J by 1 base. The CDR3 runs 14 residues. The DNA of the CDR3 is TGCGCCAGCAGCCCGACAGGGAGTAACTATGGCTACACCTTC. As protein: CASSPTGSNYGYTF. Filled out from reference TRBV5-1 and TRBJ1-2, the complete variable domain reads KAGVTQTPRYLIKTRGQQVTLSCSPISGHRSVSWYQQTPGQGLQFLFEYFSETQRNKGNFPGRFSGRQFSNSRSEMNVSTLELGDSALYLCASSPTGSNYGYTFGSGTRLTVV.

This clonotype has a count of ten or more. This chain links TRBV28 with TRBJ1-1; D unresolved. Germline V gene data show CDR1 as MDHEN and CDR2 as SYDVKM. The CDR3 has 15 amino acids. Between the trimmed V and J ends, which lost 3 bases and 8 bases, there was a span of 19 bases. The CDR3 loop reads CASSFFSGVVIEAFF. In nucleotides, the CDR3 is TGTGCCAGCAGTTTCTTTTCAGGAGTCGTGATAGAAGCTTTCTTT.

This clonotype was seen at least ten times. The J gene is TRBJ1-3, the V gene TRBV12-3 or TRBV12-4, with a weak D call TRBD1 (5 bases). The CDR3 loop spans 16 amino acids. V lost 2 bases to trimming and J lost 0 bases, with 11 bases between them. This chain's CDR3 is CASSLRGAASGNTIYF. The DNA for the CDR3 is TGTGCCAGCAGTTTACGAGGGGCCGCCTCTGGAAACACCATATATTTT.

This clonotype turned up a few times. It may be a read error: a sequence one base away is much more abundant. The V gene is TRBV24-1, the J gene TRBJ1-2; 8 nucleotides align to TRBD1. Germline assignment: CDR1 KGHDR and CDR2 SFDVKD. The CDR3 consists of 14 residues. CDR3 protein: CATSDRTGFYGHTF. The DNA for the CDR3 is TGTGCCACCAGTGACCGGACAGGGTTCTATGGCCACACCTTC.

This clonotype was detected only once. A much larger clone differs by one base, so this may be a read error. V is TRBV5-1 and J is TRBJ1-1, with D possibly matching TRBD1 (6 bases). CDR1 is SGHRS, CDR2 YFSETQ, per germline. This CDR3 spans 14 amino acids. In DNA, the CDR3 is TGCGTCAGCAGCTTACAGGGAGGACGCACTGAAGCTTTCTTT. Translation gives CVSSLQGGRTEAFF.